Below, 5 T cell receptor beta chains from the same sample are listed, as sequenced in a study of blood T cell repertoires in COVID-19. Some clones are missing from TCRdb's copy, which holds only in-frame ones; the method was immunoSEQ multiplex PCR. Of 250,000 to 400,000 clones in the sample, roughly 90% were seen once. The sequenced sample consisted of peripheral blood. These receptor sequences come from a woman younger than 45 with COVID-19, enrolled during active disease.

The chain has TRBV2 and TRBJ2-7, with a weak D call TRBD1 (5 bases). Trimming cost V 8 bases and J 0 bases, with 11 bases left between them. Germline V gene sequence: CDR1 SNHLY, CDR2 FYNNEI. This CDR3 comprises 13 residues. CDR3 loop: CASGADTSYEQYF. DNA for the CDR3: TGTGCCAGCGGTGCGGACACCTCCTACGAGCAGTACTTC.

The CDR3 DNA reads as TGTGCCAGCAGCGTGGGGGACAGTCTCTCTGGCTACACCTTC. Its protein is CASSVGDSLSGYTF. J is TRBJ1-2 and V is TRBV9; 7 bases map to TRBD1. V dropped 2 bases and J dropped 7; count of bases not matched to a gene: 8. The CDR3 contains 14 residues. The V gene's germline CDR1 is SGDLS and CDR2 YYNGEE.

This chain joins TRBV27 and TRBJ2-7; 9 bases agree with TRBD2. V shed 2 bases, J shed 2 bases, and the junction held 7 bases outside the gene matches. This CDR3 has 16 amino acids. Germline loops: CDR1 MNHEY, CDR2 SMNVEV (reference sequence). CDR3 region: CASSLRASGKTYEQYF. The CDR3 nucleotides are TGTGCCAGCAGTTTACGGGCTAGCGGGAAGACCTACGAGCAGTACTTC.

The chain employs TRBV10-3 and TRBJ1-5, with D maybe TRBD1 (5 bases). Germline V gives CDR1 ENHRY, CDR2 SYGVKD. V dropped 7 bases and J dropped 7 bases, with 14 bases sitting between them. The length of the CDR3 is 13 residues. The CDR3 reads CAITPSDSQPQHF. For the CDR3, the DNA is TGTGCCATCACGCCATCAGACAGCCAGCCCCAGCATTTT.

The chain combines TRBV7-9 with TRBJ1-1, with D unclear. The CDR3 runs to 14 residues. Germline CDR1 is SEHNR and CDR2 is FQNEAQ (reference sequence). Trimming stripped 5 bases from V and 0 bases from J, with 10 bases between. CDR3 residues: CASSPDIMNTEAFF. CDR3 DNA sequence: TGTGCCAGCAGCCCAGACATCATGAACACTGAAGCTTTCTTT. The variable domain in full, with the rest retrieved from reference TRBV7-9 and TRBJ1-1, is DTGVSQNPRHKITKRGQNVTFRCDPISEHNRLYWYRQTLGQGPEFLTYFQNEAQLEKSRLLSDRFSAERPKGSFSTLEIQRTEQGDSAMYLCASSPDIMNTEAFFGQGTRLTVV.